One sample yielded the 28 T cell receptor beta chains listed below, sequenced in a study of blood T cell repertoires in COVID-19. The data were produced by immunoSEQ multiplex PCR, yet TCRdb's version contains in-frame clones alone and is incomplete. The table lists under 450,000 clones, approximately 87% of them singletons, with roughly 1.4% in the top ten. The specimen sequenced was PBMCs or T cells enriched from blood (not recorded which). These receptors all come from a man aged 25 to 40 who had recovered from COVID-19.

The chain is built from TRBV2 and TRBJ1-3; D not resolved. This CDR3 contains 14 residues. Germline V gene lookup returns CDR1 SNHLY and CDR2 FYNNEI. V was shortened by 2 bases and J by 1 base, with 6 bases between the two germline ends. CDR3 protein: CASSERYSGNTIYF. Written as DNA, the CDR3 is TGTGCCAGCAGTGAACGGTATTCTGGAAACACCATATATTTT.

Here the CDR3 reads CASSVGGNSYEQYF. The CDR3 coding sequence is TGTGCCAGCAGCGTAGGCGGCAACTCCTACGAGCAGTACTTC. V gene TRBV9 combines with J gene TRBJ2-7, with unresolved D. Germline V gene lookup returns CDR1 SGDLS and CDR2 YYNGEE. Trimming removed 0 bases at V and 0 bases at J, with 7 bases between. The CDR3 is made up of 14 amino acids.

About this clone itself: The same CDR3 is also encoded by other DNA sequences in this sample. This rearrangement joins TRBV19 to TRBJ1-2; the D is unclear. This CDR3 has 13 amino acids. The germline V and J ends were trimmed by 1 base and 4 bases, with 7 bases remaining between them. Per germline, CDR1 LNHDA and CDR2 SQIVND (reference sequence). CDR3 region: CASSIGRGYGYTF. The CDR3 DNA is TGTGCCAGTAGTATAGGCCGGGGCTATGGCTACACCTTC.

The DNA for the CDR3 is TGTGCCAGCAGTGGACCAGACAGGGGGCTATACGGCTACACCTTC. Amino acid sequence: CASSGPDRGLYGYTF. This rearrangement joins TRBV2 to TRBJ1-2, with 10 bases aligning to TRBD1. Germline trimming cut 4 bases from V and 8 bases from J; bases unmatched to any gene: 10. The germline CDR1 and CDR2 sequences are SNHLY and FYNNEI. CDR3 size: 15 residues.

Details on this clone: Other DNA sequences in this specimen translate into the identical CDR3. The gene calls are TRBV12-3 or TRBV12-4 and TRBJ1-5; no firm D call. The CDR3 has 13 residues. Trimming pared 3 bases from V and 2 bases from J, leaving 5 bases between. The CDR3 loop is CASSLRGNQPQHF. In DNA, the CDR3 is TGTGCCAGCAGTTTGAGGGGCAATCAGCCCCAGCATTTT.

The chain combines TRBV7-9 with TRBJ1-2; 9 bases are shared with TRBD1. The CDR3 is 16 residues long. V was clipped by 3 bases and J by 0 bases; unmatched bases: 5. Germline V gives CDR1 SEHNR, CDR2 FQNEAQ (reference sequence). The CDR3 loop reads CASSLGQGRANYGYTF. The CDR3 DNA follows: TGTGCCAGCAGCTTGGGACAGGGTAGGGCTAACTATGGCTACACCTTC. The variable domain in full, completed from reference TRBV7-9 and TRBJ1-2, reads DTGVSQNPRHKITKRGQNVTFRCDPISEHNRLYWYRQTLGQGPEFLTYFQNEAQLEKSRLLSDRFSAERPKGSFSTLEIQRTEQGDSAMYLCASSLGQGRANYGYTFGSGTRLTVV.

This chain connects TRBV19 to TRBJ1-2, with D tentatively TRBD1 (6 bases). This CDR3 has 15 residues. The V and J ends lost 6 bases and 4 bases respectively, with 18 bases between them. Germline CDR1 LNHDA, CDR2 SQIVND (reference sequence). CDR3 sequence reads: CASSQKGGRSYGYTF. CDR3 DNA sequence: TGTGCCAGTAGCCAGAAAGGGGGACGGTCCTATGGCTACACCTTC.

The J gene is TRBJ1-6, the V gene TRBV30; 9 nucleotides agree with TRBD1. The V and J ends lost 2 bases and 7 bases, in that order; junction bases with no gene match: 3. CDR1 is GTSNPN, CDR2 SVGIG, per germline (reference sequence). The CDR3 has 14 residues. The CDR3 region is CAWSPGTGNSPLHF. CDR3 DNA sequence: TGTGCCTGGAGTCCCGGGACAGGGAATTCACCCCTCCACTTT.

The rearrangement uses TRBV7-8 and TRBJ1-5; D is undetermined. The germline V gene has CDR1 SGHVS and CDR2 FQNEAQ. This CDR3 is built from 17 residues. V was pared by 0 bases and J by 0 bases, with 12 bases between. The CDR3 DNA sequence: TGTGCCAGCAGCTTAGCGCTAACGGGAATTAGCAATCAGCCCCAGCATTTT. Protein sequence: CASSLALTGISNQPQHF.

A single count supports this clone. The chain joins TRBV19 to TRBJ1-1; D is uncertain. With 9 bases removed from V and 6 bases from J, the gap between germline ends came to 11 bases. This CDR3 spans 11 amino acids. In germline, CDR1 is LNHDA, CDR2 SQIVND (reference sequence). The CDR3 sequence: CASSSVSEAFF. The CDR3 DNA reads TGTGCCAGCTCCTCTGTATCTGAAGCTTTCTTT.

J is TRBJ2-1 and V is TRBV5-4; possible D gene TRBD2, 6 bases. Per germline, CDR1 SGHNT and CDR2 YYREEE (reference sequence). CDR3 length: 15 amino acids. Trimming stripped 4 bases from V and 0 bases from J, with 11 bases between. The CDR3 loop is CASSPSGSSYNEQFF. CDR3 nucleotides: TGTGCCAGCAGCCCATCCGGGAGCTCCTACAATGAGCAGTTCTTC.

The chain uses TRBV30 and TRBJ2-7; 7 bases line up with TRBD2. This CDR3 has 11 residues. CDR1 is GTSNPN, CDR2 SVGIG, per germline (reference sequence). Trimming at V came to 3 bases and at J to 5 bases, leaving 1 base not matched to a gene. Here the CDR3 reads CAWSGTNEQYF. CDR3 DNA sequence: TGTGCCTGGAGCGGGACTAACGAGCAGTACTTC. Looking up the rest from reference TRBV30 and TRBJ2-7 gives the full variable domain: SQTIHQWPATLVQPVGSPLSLECTVEGTSNPNLYWYRQAAGRGLQLLFYSVGIGQISSEVPQNLSASRPQDRQFILSSKKLLLSDSGFYLCAWSGTNEQYFGPGTRLTVT.

This clone was counted once. The rearrangement uses TRBV5-1 and TRBJ1-1, with D possibly TRBD1 on 5 matching bases. The CDR3 consists of 13 residues. Germline values: CDR1 SGHRS, CDR2 YFSETQ. V was pared by 6 bases and J by 7 bases, with 16 bases between. The CDR3 loop reads CASTPSWQGEAFF. The CDR3 DNA reads as TGCGCCAGCACCCCTTCTTGGCAGGGTGAAGCTTTCTTT.

The V and J genes are TRBV15 and TRBJ2-1; D is uncertain. V shed 5 bases and J shed 4 bases, with 12 bases lying between them. The CDR3 is 14 residues long. In germline, CDR1 is LNHNV, CDR2 YYDKDF (reference sequence). CDR3 DNA sequence: TGTGCCACCAGCGCTCAATCCGAGTACAATGAGCAGTTCTTC. It codes for CATSAQSEYNEQFF.

V and J are TRBV6-5 and TRBJ1-1, with a possible D match to TRBD1 (6 bases). Trimming removed 7 bases at V and 2 bases at J, with 17 bases between. Germline V CDR1 and CDR2: MNHEY, SVGAGI. The CDR3 spans 15 residues. The CDR3 here is CASTYRVEINTEAFF. In nucleotides, the CDR3 is TGTGCCAGCACCTACAGGGTGGAGATAAACACTGAAGCTTTCTTT.

The chain joins TRBV4-1 to TRBJ2-7, with a weak D call TRBD2 (6 bases). CDR1 is MGHRA and CDR2 is YSYEKL in the germline V gene. The CDR3 is 16 amino acids. V was trimmed by 1 base and J by 0 bases, leaving 13 bases between them. CDR3 protein: CASSQGWAGISYEQYF. CDR3 bases: TGCGCCAGCAGCCAAGGTTGGGCGGGGATCTCCTACGAGCAGTACTTC.

The chain couples TRBV10-2 to TRBJ2-5, with 8 bases fitting TRBD2. CDR3 length: 13 residues. With V trimmed by 4 bases and J by 5 bases, 3 bases remained unmatched. The germline gives CDR1 WSHSY, CDR2 SAAADI. CDR3 nucleotides: TGCGCCAGCAGTGGCCTAGCGGGTGAGACCCAGTACTTC. Encoded protein: CASSGLAGETQYF.

The chain recombines TRBV7-2 with TRBJ1-5, with 8 bases identical to TRBD1. In germline, CDR1 is SGHTA, CDR2 FQGNSA. The CDR3 loop spans 15 amino acids. V lost 2 bases and J lost 4; bases outside the gene matches: 4. CDR3 coding DNA: TGTGCCAGCAGCTTAAGGACAGGGATAAATCAGCCCCAGCATTTT. Amino acid sequence: CASSLRTGINQPQHF.

The V call is TRBV27, the J call TRBJ2-1; 12 bases fit TRBD2. Germline trimming cut 2 bases from V and 4 bases from J; bases unmatched to any gene: 3. CDR1 is MNHEY and CDR2 is SMNVEV in the germline V gene (reference sequence). The CDR3 extends over 16 amino acids. CDR3 in DNA: TGTGCCAGCAGTTTACCTACTAGCGGGGGGTACAATGAGCAGTTCTTC. This codes for CASSLPTSGGYNEQFF.

The chain recombines TRBV6-4 with TRBJ1-1; D not certain. Trimming stripped 2 bases from V and 0 bases from J, with 7 bases between. Germline CDR1 and CDR2: MRHNA and SNTAGT. The CDR3 is 14 residues long. CDR3 sequence: CASSDTHLNTEAFF. CDR3 nucleotide sequence: TGTGCCAGCAGTGACACCCACTTGAACACTGAAGCTTTCTTT.

This clone was counted between two and nine times. The chain couples TRBV6-5 to TRBJ2-7, with TRBD1 as a possible D gene (6 bases). CDR1 MNHEY and CDR2 SVGAGI come from the germline V gene. V was clipped by 8 bases and J by 2 bases, with 19 bases between them. CDR3 size: 15 residues. CDR3 region: CASVSTGFGPYEQYF. The CDR3 DNA follows: TGTGCCAGCGTTTCTACAGGGTTTGGTCCCTACGAGCAGTACTTC.

The chain employs TRBV6-5 and TRBJ1-5; 10 bases are a match to TRBD1. V lost 5 bases, J lost 6 bases, and 7 bases stayed unmatched. This CDR3 comprises 15 residues. Germline V gives CDR1 MNHEY, CDR2 SVGAGI. In nucleotides, the CDR3 is TGTGCCAGCAGTCGACAGGGGGCGTACGGTCAGCCCCAGCATTTT. Protein sequence: CASSRQGAYGQPQHF.

V gene TRBV7-2 combines with J gene TRBJ1-1; 10 positions match TRBD1. The CDR3 runs to 15 residues. Per the germline V gene, CDR1 is SGHTA and CDR2 is FQGNSA. J gave up 4 bases and V 2 bases, and 4 bases lay outside the gene matches. The CDR3 DNA follows: TGTGCCAGCAGCTTATCTTGGACAGGGGGCACTGAAGCTTTCTTT. It translates to CASSLSWTGGTEAFF. Supplemented by reference TRBV7-2 and TRBJ1-1, the full variable domain reads GAGVSQSPSNKVTEKGKDVELRCDPISGHTALYWYRQSLGQGLEFLIYFQGNSAPDKSGLPSDRFSAERTGGSVSTLTIQRTQQEDSAVYLCASSLSWTGGTEAFFGQGTRLTVV.

This clone was counted a single time. The V call is TRBV6-5, the J call TRBJ2-7, with TRBD1 identical over 7 bases. CDR3 length: 13 residues. J lost 5 bases, V lost 6 bases, and 7 bases had no gene match. Germline V gene sequence: CDR1 MNHEY, CDR2 SVGAGI. CDR3 sequence (DNA): TGTGCCAGCAGGTCGGGACAGTCCAACGAGCAGTACTTC. Amino acid sequence: CASRSGQSNEQYF.

In its sample, this clone was seen once. V and J are TRBV27 and TRBJ1-2, with 9 bases identical to TRBD1. Germline V CDR1 and CDR2: MNHEY, SMNVEV (reference sequence). V gave up 10 bases and J gave up 5 bases; unmatched junction bases: 20. The CDR3 is 17 amino acids. This CDR3 reads CATKELTGGPFTYGYTF. In DNA form, the CDR3 reads TGTGCCACCAAGGAGCTAACAGGGGGCCCATTTACTTATGGCTACACCTTC.

J is TRBJ1-4 and V is TRBV5-4; tentatively, D is TRBD1 (6 bases). The CDR3 is made up of 14 amino acids. Trimming pared 4 bases from V and 5 bases from J, leaving 12 bases between. Germline CDR1 and CDR2: SGHNT and YYREEE (reference sequence). The DNA of the CDR3 is TGTGCCAGCAGCGCCGGGACATCAAATGAAAAACTGTTTTTT. As protein: CASSAGTSNEKLFF.

The rearrangement uses TRBV7-8 and TRBJ1-6; D might be TRBD1 (5 bases). From germline, CDR1 is SGHVS and CDR2 FQNEAQ. The CDR3 consists of 15 residues. V lost 6 bases and J lost 7, with 16 bases in between. The CDR3 reads CASRVAGDKNSPLHF. The CDR3, as DNA: TGTGCCAGCAGGGTTGCGGGGGATAAGAATTCACCCCTCCACTTT. Full variable domain (outside the CDR3, taken from reference TRBV7-8 and TRBJ1-6): GAGVSQSPRYKVAKRGQDVALRCDPISGHVSLFWYQQALGQGPEFLTYFQNEAQLDKSGLPSDRFFAERPEGSVSTLKIQRTQQEDSAVYLCASRVAGDKNSPLHFGNGTRLTVT.

This clone has a single count. The V gene is TRBV6-5, the J gene TRBJ1-4; maybe TRBD1 (5 bases). V was cut by 6 bases and J by 8 bases, with 16 bases left in between. In germline, CDR1 is MNHEY, CDR2 SVGAGI. The CDR3 spans 14 residues. The CDR3 DNA reads TGTGCCAGCAGCCCAACGCAGGGAAGGGAAAAACTGTTTTTT. It translates to CASSPTQGREKLFF.